The 21 T cell receptor beta chains below all came from one sample that was sequenced in a study of blood T cell repertoires in COVID-19. Using immunoSEQ multiplex PCR, the repertoire was profiled, and TCRdb retains in-frame clones only, with some absent. Altogether hundreds of thousands of clones are present, approximately 89% being singletons, with the ten largest covering approximately 1.9%. The sample taken for sequencing was PBMCs or T cells enriched from blood (not recorded which). The origin of the receptors is a man in his forties or fifties in a cohort exposed to, infected with or recovered from COVID-19 (not recorded which).

The chain uses TRBV29-1 and TRBJ1-4, with D uncertain. The germline gives CDR1 SQVTM, CDR2 ANQGSEA. The CDR3 is 15 amino acids. V lost 4 bases to trimming and J lost 0 bases, with 12 bases between them. Here the CDR3 DNA reads TGCAGCGTTGGCTACGGGTCCACAACTAATGAAAAACTGTTTTTT. Amino acids: CSVGYGSTTNEKLFF.

The chain couples TRBV28 to TRBJ2-4; 7 bases line up with TRBD2. The CDR3 loop spans 17 amino acids. In germline, CDR1 is MDHEN, CDR2 SYDVKM. After removal of 7 bases from V and 0 bases from J, the junction contained 12 bases not matched to a gene. DNA for the CDR3: TGTGCCAGCACTACCCTCAGCGGGAATCTAGCCAAAAACATTCAGTACTTC. This gives the protein CASTTLSGNLAKNIQYF.

For this clone: Other DNA sequences of this sample code for an identical CDR3. J is TRBJ2-7 and V is TRBV28; the match to TRBD2 covers 7 bases. J gave up 6 bases and V 2 bases, and 13 bases lay outside the gene matches. CDR1 is MDHEN, CDR2 SYDVKM, per germline. The CDR3 totals 16 residues. The CDR3 bases are TGTGCCAGCAGTTTAAGGCTAACGGGGGGTTGGGGCGAGCAGTACTTC. Protein product: CASSLRLTGGWGEQYF.

CDR3 protein: CASIPERGRNTEAFF. As DNA, the CDR3 is TGTGCCAGTATACCTGAAAGGGGGCGGAACACTGAAGCTTTCTTT. The chain uses TRBV19 and TRBJ1-1; 7 bases agree with TRBD1. Germline V gene data show CDR1 as LNHDA and CDR2 as SQIVND (reference sequence). V was clipped by 7 bases and J by 1 base; unmatched bases: 9. The CDR3 is made up of 15 amino acids.

V usage is TRBV5-1 and J usage is TRBJ1-1; the match to TRBD1 covers 10 bases. The J segment lost 4 bases and the V segment lost 4 bases, leaving 10 bases of the junction unmatched. The germline V gene encodes CDR1 SGHRS and CDR2 YFSETQ. The CDR3 length is 16 residues. CDR3 nucleotides: TGCGCCAGCAGCACAGACAGGGGGCGGGTAGGCACTGAAGCTTTCTTT. Amino acid sequence: CASSTDRGRVGTEAFF.

This chain uses TRBV15 with TRBJ2-7; TRBD1 matches 7 bases. Germline loops: CDR1 LNHNV, CDR2 YYDKDF (reference sequence). J was trimmed by 5 bases and V by 0 bases; bases with no gene match: 7. This CDR3 spans 15 amino acids. The CDR3 coding sequence is TGTGCCACCAGCAGAGAGGTACAGGGGCGCCACGAGCAGTACTTC. This encodes CATSREVQGRHEQYF.

This chain connects TRBV19 to TRBJ2-5; D ambiguous. CDR3 length equals 13 residues. Trimming shortened V by 9 bases and J by 4 bases, and 15 bases separated the two germline ends. Germline V gene data show CDR1 as LNHDA and CDR2 as SQIVND (reference sequence). CDR3 sequence (DNA): TGTGCCAGCCGATTCCGGCCGGGAGAGACCCAGTACTTC. Translating it yields CASRFRPGETQYF. Together with reference TRBV19 and TRBJ2-5, the CDR3 gives the full variable domain: DGGITQSPKYLFRKEGQNVTLSCEQNLNHDAMYWYRQDPGQGLRLIYYSQIVNDFQKGDIAEGYSVSREKKESFPLTVTSAQKNPTAFYLCASRFRPGETQYFGPGTRLLVL.

The chain is built from TRBV11-2 and TRBJ1-4; D unresolved. V gave up 2 bases and J gave up 5 bases, with 12 bases separating them. CDR3 length equals 15 residues. Germline CDR1 is SGHAT and CDR2 is FQNNGV. CDR3 in DNA: TGTGCCAGCAGCTTAAACCGCGGAGGCAATGAAAAACTGTTTTTT. This encodes CASSLNRGGNEKLFF.

The gene calls are TRBV5-4 and TRBJ2-5; tentatively, D is TRBD1 (6 bases). Germline values: CDR1 SGHNT, CDR2 YYREEE (reference sequence). The CDR3 is made up of 16 amino acids. The V end was cut by 1 base, the J end by 5 bases, with 18 bases between. The CDR3 DNA sequence: TGTGCCAGCAGCTTGTTTGAGACAGGTTTACGGGAGACCCAGTACTTC. Protein: CASSLFETGLRETQYF.

This chain connects TRBV6-1 to TRBJ1-3; maybe TRBD1 (5 bases). This CDR3 spans 15 amino acids. Germline V CDR1 and CDR2: MNHNS, SASEGT. Trimming pared 1 base from V and 2 bases from J, leaving 9 bases between. The DNA of the CDR3 is TGTGCCAGCAGTGAAGGAACAGGAACTGGAAACACCATATATTTT. Its protein is CASSEGTGTGNTIYF.

The CDR3 here is CASMGLAGEGDTQYF. The CDR3 nucleotides are TGCGCCAGCATGGGACTAGCGGGAGAGGGAGATACGCAGTATTTT. V usage is TRBV5-1 and J usage is TRBJ2-3, with 14 bases fitting TRBD2. This CDR3 comprises 15 residues. The J segment lost 5 bases and the V segment lost 6 bases, leaving 5 bases of the junction unmatched. Germline V lookup: CDR1 SGHRS, CDR2 YFSETQ. The whole variable domain, filled in from reference TRBV5-1 and TRBJ2-3, reads KAGVTQTPRYLIKTRGQQVTLSCSPISGHRSVSWYQQTPGQGLQFLFEYFSETQRNKGNFPGRFSGRQFSNSRSEMNVSTLELGDSALYLCASMGLAGEGDTQYFGPGTRLTVL.

The chain carries TRBV5-1 and TRBJ2-4, with TRBD2 matching 10 bases. CDR1 SGHRS and CDR2 YFSETQ come from the germline V gene. Unmatched junction bases numbered 9, after V lost 0 bases and J lost 6 bases. The CDR3 loop spans 17 amino acids. The CDR3 protein is CASSLVGLAAAGNIQYF. Here the CDR3 DNA reads TGCGCCAGCAGCTTGGTAGGACTAGCGGCCGCGGGAAACATTCAGTACTTC.

This clone was seen only once. This chain links TRBV2 with TRBJ1-1; the match to TRBD1 covers 7 bases. V gave up 4 bases and J gave up 5 bases; unmatched junction bases: 13. Germline V gene data show CDR1 as SNHLY and CDR2 as FYNNEI. The CDR3 totals 16 residues. For the CDR3, the DNA is TGTGCCAGCAGTGTATCCTCGATCAGGGGGATTACTGAAGCTTTCTTT. It translates to CASSVSSIRGITEAFF.

The chain uses TRBV3-1 (or the pseudogene TRBV3-2) and TRBJ2-7; D gene ambiguous. The CDR3 is made up of 15 amino acids. V was cut by 3 bases and J by 5 bases, with 17 bases left in between. Looked up from germline, CDR1 is LGHDT and CDR2 is YNNKEL (reference sequence). CDR3 in amino acids: CASSQSEADADEQYF. CDR3 nucleotides: TGTGCCAGCAGCCAGTCTGAGGCCGACGCAGACGAGCAGTACTTC.

This clone was recorded once. The chain combines TRBV7-2 with TRBJ1-1; a weak D match, TRBD1 (5 bases). Trimming pared 4 bases from V and 3 bases from J, leaving 9 bases between. CDR1 is SGHTA, CDR2 FQGNSA, per germline. The CDR3 contains 13 residues. CDR3 DNA: TGTGCCAGCAGCTGGGACTCCTACACTGAAGCTTTCTTT. This sequence encodes CASSWDSYTEAFF.

This chain connects TRBV27 to TRBJ2-5; 11 bases are a match to TRBD1. The CDR3 totals 14 residues. Germline CDR1 and CDR2: MNHEY and SMNVEV (reference sequence). After removal of 6 bases from V and 5 bases from J, the junction contained 5 bases not matched to a gene. CDR3 DNA sequence: TGTGCCAGCAGGGGGACAGGGGGTGATGAGACCCAGTACTTC. Translated: CASRGTGGDETQYF.

The sample holds a few counts of this clone. The genes are TRBV4-1 and TRBJ1-1; no clear D. The V end was cut by 4 bases, the J end by 6 bases, with 9 bases between. The V gene's germline CDR1 is MGHRA and CDR2 YSYEKL. CDR3 length equals 12 residues. CDR3 sequence reads: CASSRPGPEAFF. CDR3 DNA: TGCGCCAGCAGCCGCCCAGGCCCTGAAGCTTTCTTT.

The CDR3 spells CASSVVSGTYSYNEQFF. The CDR3 DNA follows: TGTGCCAGCAGTGTGGTTAGCGGGACCTACTCCTACAATGAGCAGTTCTTC. This chain uses TRBV2 with TRBJ2-1; 8 bases line up with TRBD2. CDR3 size: 17 residues. Germline V gene sequence: CDR1 SNHLY, CDR2 FYNNEI. Trimming cost V 4 bases and J 0 bases; bases outside gene matches: 8.

This rearrangement joins TRBV11-2 to TRBJ2-7, with a weak D call TRBD2 (6 bases). Trimming removed 1 base at V and 6 bases at J, with 10 bases between. CDR1 is SGHAT and CDR2 is FQNNGV in the germline V gene. CDR3 size: 13 residues. CDR3 nucleotides: TGTGCCAGCAGCTTAGCGGGAGCGGGCGAGCAGTACTTC. Translation: CASSLAGAGEQYF. The full variable domain, with the rest looked up from reference TRBV11-2 and TRBJ2-7, is EAGVAQSPRYKIIEKRQSVAFWCNPISGHATLYWYQQILGQGPKLLIQFQNNGVVDDSQLPKDRFSAERLKGVDSTLKIQPAKLEDSAVYLCASSLAGAGEQYFGPGTRLTVT.

The rearrangement links TRBV3-1 (or the pseudogene TRBV3-2) to TRBJ2-2; weak D call: TRBD1 (5 bases). The CDR3 extends over 16 amino acids. V lost 1 base and J 1 base, leaving 10 bases between the germline ends. Per germline, CDR1 LGHDT and CDR2 YNNKEL (reference sequence). In DNA form, the CDR3 reads TGTGCCAGCAGCCAAGGGGGCCGCCGGAACACCGGGGAGCTGTTTTTT. The encoded protein is CASSQGGRRNTGELFF.

CDR3 sequence reads: CASRSTGSDTEAFF. In DNA form, the CDR3 reads TGTGCCAGCAGGTCGACAGGCTCGGACACTGAAGCTTTCTTT. The chain employs TRBV7-9 and TRBJ1-1, with D maybe TRBD1 (6 bases). V was cut by 6 bases and J by 3 bases, with 14 bases left in between. Per germline, CDR1 SEHNR and CDR2 FQNEAQ (reference sequence). The CDR3 contains 14 residues. The entire variable domain, with the rest obtained from reference TRBV7-9 and TRBJ1-1, is as follows: DTGVSQNPRHKITKRGQNVTFRCDPISEHNRLYWYRQTLGQGPEFLTYFQNEAQLEKSRLLSDRFSAERPKGSFSTLEIQRTEQGDSAMYLCASRSTGSDTEAFFGQGTRLTVV.